A single sample gave rise to the 19 T cell receptor beta chains below, sequenced in a study of blood T cell repertoires in COVID-19. Some clones are missing from TCRdb's copy, which holds only in-frame ones; the method was immunoSEQ multiplex PCR. The sample has roughly 40,000 clones, over 70% seen once. Material: peripheral blood. These TCRs come from a human donor in a cohort sampled during active COVID-19.

This clone is a singleton in its sample. This rearrangement joins TRBV9 to TRBJ1-2; D is perhaps TRBD1 (6 bases). Germline CDR1 and CDR2: SGDLS and YYNGEE. The CDR3 contains 17 residues. V was cut by 3 bases and J by 2 bases, with 20 bases left in between. This CDR3 is CASSAYGAGTINYGYTF. The CDR3 nucleotides are TGTGCCAGCAGCGCCTACGGTGCCGGGACAATAAACTATGGCTACACCTTC.

This chain uses TRBV19 with TRBJ1-2; TRBD1 matches at 10 bases. The germline V gene has CDR1 LNHDA and CDR2 SQIVND (reference sequence). The CDR3 extends over 15 amino acids. The J segment lost 2 bases and the V segment lost 4 bases, leaving 4 bases of the junction unmatched. In DNA, the CDR3 is TGTGCCAGTAGTACCCGGGACAGGGGAAACTATGGCTACACCTTC. It yields the protein CASSTRDRGNYGYTF. Using reference TRBV19 and TRBJ1-2 for the parts outside the CDR3, the full variable domain is DGGITQSPKYLFRKEGQNVTLSCEQNLNHDAMYWYRQDPGQGLRLIYYSQIVNDFQKGDIAEGYSVSREKKESFPLTVTSAQKNPTAFYLCASSTRDRGNYGYTFGSGTRLTVV.

The V and J genes are TRBV7-3 and TRBJ2-1; weak D call: TRBD2 (6 bases). The CDR3 runs 15 residues. Germline V lookup: CDR1 SGHTA, CDR2 FQGTGA. Trimming cost V 4 bases and J 8 bases, with 18 bases left between them. CDR3 DNA sequence: TGTGCCAGCAGCTCCGGGACTCAGGACTGGGATGAGCAGTTCTTC. It specifies CASSSGTQDWDEQFF.

V and J are TRBV30 and TRBJ2-1; TRBD2 matches 12 bases. With V trimmed by 1 base and J by 5 bases, 6 bases remained unmatched. This CDR3 spans 16 amino acids. In germline, CDR1 is GTSNPN, CDR2 SVGIG (reference sequence). The CDR3 reads CAWSAWTSGKHNEQFF. DNA of the CDR3: TGTGCCTGGAGTGCGTGGACTAGCGGGAAACACAATGAGCAGTTCTTC.

The chain recombines TRBV4-3 with TRBJ2-4; D is unclear. This CDR3 contains 17 residues. Germline V gives CDR1 LGHNA, CDR2 YSLEER. V was clipped by 0 bases and J by 1 base, with 13 bases between them. The CDR3 nucleotides read TGCGCCAGCAGCCAAGATCTGGCAGTCAGGGCCAAAAACATTCAGTACTTC. Its translation is CASSQDLAVRAKNIQYF.

This clone was counted between two and nine times. V usage is TRBV2 and J usage is TRBJ2-7; tentatively, D is TRBD1 (6 bases). V lost 2 bases to trimming and J lost 5 bases, with 13 bases between them. CDR1 is SNHLY, CDR2 FYNNEI, per germline. This CDR3 has 14 residues. The CDR3 DNA reads as TGTGCCAGCAGTGAAAACAGGGCTAACCACGAGCAGTACTTC. Amino acids: CASSENRANHEQYF. Based on the CDR3 plus reference TRBV2 and TRBJ2-7, the full variable domain is EPEVTQTPSHQVTQMGQEVILRCVPISNHLYFYWYRQILGQKVEFLVSFYNNEISEKSEIFDDQFSVERPDGSNFTLKIRSTKLEDSAMYFCASSENRANHEQYFGPGTRLTVT.

This chain links TRBV5-4 with TRBJ2-7, with TRBD2 identical over 12 bases. CDR3 size: 17 residues. From germline, CDR1 is SGHNT and CDR2 YYREEE (reference sequence). Trimming at V came to 3 bases and at J to 7 bases, leaving 14 bases not matched to a gene. CDR3 sequence: CASSYDGLAGYPREQYF. The CDR3 DNA reads as TGTGCCAGCAGCTATGACGGACTAGCGGGATACCCACGGGAGCAGTACTTC.

This sequence joins TRBV28 and TRBJ2-5; TRBD2 aligns across 11 bases. V was pared by 6 bases and J by 5 bases, with 8 bases of the junction left unmatched. The germline gives CDR1 MDHEN, CDR2 SYDVKM. There are 15 residues in the CDR3. Here the CDR3 reads CASRPTSGRGETQYF. The CDR3 nucleotides read TGTGCCAGCAGGCCTACTAGCGGGAGAGGGGAGACCCAGTACTTC.

This clone was observed a few times. The chain has TRBV6-4 and TRBJ1-1; weak D call: TRBD1 (6 bases). CDR1 is MRHNA, CDR2 SNTAGT, per germline. Trimming removed 4 bases at V and 8 bases at J, with 14 bases between. The length of the CDR3 is 13 residues. The CDR3 spells CASSVGGGAEAFF. The CDR3 region has the DNA TGTGCCAGCAGTGTCGGAGGGGGGGCCGAAGCTTTCTTT.

The V call is TRBV10-1, the J call TRBJ2-4; 7 nucleotides agree with TRBD1. The CDR3 loop spans 14 amino acids. V lost 2 bases, J lost 3 bases, and 1 base stayed unmatched. Germline V gene sequence: CDR1 WNHNN, CDR2 SYGVQD (reference sequence). The CDR3 DNA reads as TGCGCCAGCAGTGAGGGGGACAGCAAAAACATTCAGTACTTC. This gives the protein CASSEGDSKNIQYF.

This clone turned up a few times. This sequence joins TRBV27 and TRBJ1-5; a weak D match, TRBD1 (5 bases). CDR3 length: 15 amino acids. V lost 3 bases and J lost 0, with 9 bases in between. Germline values: CDR1 MNHEY, CDR2 SMNVEV (reference sequence). CDR3 protein: CASSFGTTSNQPQHF. For the CDR3, the DNA is TGTGCCAGCAGTTTCGGGACTACTAGCAATCAGCCCCAGCATTTT.

The V and J genes are TRBV28 and TRBJ1-1; 10 bases agree with TRBD1. Trimming at V came to 5 bases and at J to 3 bases, leaving 6 bases not matched to a gene. The CDR3 is 15 amino acids. Looked up from germline, CDR1 is MDHEN and CDR2 is SYDVKM. This chain's CDR3 is CASSTTGTGDTEAFF. The DNA for the CDR3 is TGTGCCAGCAGTACTACCGGGACAGGGGACACTGAAGCTTTCTTT.

The CDR3 here is CASSSGLAGVRDTQYF. In DNA form, the CDR3 reads TGTGCCAGCAGCTCGGGACTAGCGGGAGTAAGAGATACGCAGTATTTT. V usage is TRBV5-6 and J usage is TRBJ2-3; 14 bases are shared with TRBD2. The ends lost 3 bases at V and 5 bases at J; junction bases unmatched: 5. The CDR3 length is 16 residues. Germline-derived CDR1 and CDR2 are SGHDT and YYEEEE.

The chain uses TRBV6-5 and TRBJ1-2, with a tentative D call TRBD1 (5 bases). Germline V gene data show CDR1 as MNHEY and CDR2 as SVGAGI. This CDR3 comprises 14 residues. The V and J ends lost 2 bases and 3 bases respectively, with 10 bases between them. The CDR3 region has the DNA TGTGCCAGCAGTTACGCAGGGTTGCACTATGGCTACACCTTC. Amino acids: CASSYAGLHYGYTF.

J is TRBJ1-6 and V is TRBV6-1, with 10 bases aligning to TRBD1. The CDR3 sequence is 18 residues long. Trimming removed 0 bases from V and 2 bases from J; junction bases left unmatched: 4. From germline, CDR1 is MNHNS and CDR2 SASEGT. Here the CDR3 DNA reads TGTGCCAGCAGTGAAGCCGGACAGGGGGACCCCTATAATTCACCCCTCCACTTT. This codes for CASSEAGQGDPYNSPLHF.

This chain links TRBV28 with TRBJ2-2, with D possibly matching TRBD2 (6 bases). V lost 4 bases and J lost 2, with 14 bases in between. This CDR3 region has 16 residues. Germline CDR1 reads MDHEN; CDR2 reads SYDVKM. CDR3 nucleotide sequence: TGTGCCAGCAGTTGGTTCGTAGCGGAAAACACCGGGGAGCTGTTTTTT. It codes for CASSWFVAENTGELFF.

This clone was observed a handful of times. CDR3 sequence (DNA): TGTGCCAGCAGCTTGGGCACCGCTAACTATGGCTACACCTTC. Its protein is CASSLGTANYGYTF. V is TRBV7-9 and J is TRBJ1-2; D gene uncertain. The germline V gene encodes CDR1 SEHNR and CDR2 FQNEAQ (reference sequence). Trimming pared 3 bases from V and 0 bases from J, leaving 8 bases between. This CDR3 spans 14 amino acids. Combining the CDR3 with reference TRBV7-9 and TRBJ1-2 gives the whole variable domain DTGVSQNPRHKITKRGQNVTFRCDPISEHNRLYWYRQTLGQGPEFLTYFQNEAQLEKSRLLSDRFSAERPKGSFSTLEIQRTEQGDSAMYLCASSLGTANYGYTFGSGTRLTVV.

This clone has more than one count but fewer than ten. The V gene is TRBV4-2, the J gene TRBJ1-1, with D perhaps matching TRBD1 (5 bases). With 0 bases removed from V and 4 bases from J, the gap between germline ends came to 6 bases. There are 13 residues in the CDR3. Germline values: CDR1 LGHNA, CDR2 YNFKEQ. This chain's CDR3 is CASSQEGLTEAFF. Written as DNA, the CDR3 is TGTGCCAGCAGCCAAGAGGGGCTCACTGAAGCTTTCTTT.

The rearrangement links TRBV18 to TRBJ2-3, with TRBD2 matching over 9 bases. The CDR3 totals 17 residues. The ends lost 2 bases at V and 2 bases at J; junction bases unmatched: 8. Per the germline V gene, CDR1 is KGHSH and CDR2 is LQKENI. The CDR3 coding sequence is TGTGCCAGCTCACCAGTATTGACTAGCGGATTCACAGATACGCAGTATTTT. It yields the protein CASSPVLTSGFTDTQYF.